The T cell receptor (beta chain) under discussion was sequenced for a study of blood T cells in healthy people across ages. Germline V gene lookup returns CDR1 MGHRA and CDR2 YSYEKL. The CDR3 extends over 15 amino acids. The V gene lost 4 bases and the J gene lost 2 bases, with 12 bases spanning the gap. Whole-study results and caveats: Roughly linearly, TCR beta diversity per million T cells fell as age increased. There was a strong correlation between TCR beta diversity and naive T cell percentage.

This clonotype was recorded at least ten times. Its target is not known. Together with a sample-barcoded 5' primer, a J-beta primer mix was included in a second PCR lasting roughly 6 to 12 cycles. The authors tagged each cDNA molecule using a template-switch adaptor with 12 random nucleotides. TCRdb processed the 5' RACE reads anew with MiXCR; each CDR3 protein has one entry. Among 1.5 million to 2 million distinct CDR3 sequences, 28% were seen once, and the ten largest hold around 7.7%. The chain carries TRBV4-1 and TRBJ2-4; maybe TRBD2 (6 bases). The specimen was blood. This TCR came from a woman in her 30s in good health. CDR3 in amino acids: CASSPPGRTKNIQYF. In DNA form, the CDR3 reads TGCGCCAGCAGCCCCCCAGGGAGGACCAAAAACATTCAGTACTTC.